This T cell receptor beta chain was identified during a study of brain metastases from non-small cell lung cancer (dated by TCRdb to between 2019 and 2020). Regarding the complete study: The study profiled the immune microenvironment of paired resected primary tumors and brain metastases from non-small-cell lung cancer patients. Summary of the overall study and its limitations: Paired brain metastases and primary tumors largely shared TCR repertoires, although T-cell densities in the metastases were sparse. T-cell infiltration was lower in brain metastases than in primary tumors (P < 0.001). T-cell clones were apparently expanded in about 70% of brain metastases relative to the matched primary tumors.

A total of 39 patients with non-small-cell lung cancer that had been surgically resected, each with specimens from both a primary tumor and a brain metastasis, made up the cohort. The tumor specimens consisted of archival formalin-fixed, paraffin-embedded tissues. With regard to this clone: Its antigen is unknown. The input lacks base qualities; no much larger clone sits a single base away.

The method was the immunoSEQ multiplex PCR assay. Alongside a 770-gene immune expression panel, the team sequenced the T-cell receptor beta chain repertoire. Drawn from immuneACCESS, this table holds only the in-frame rearrangements with V and J called that TCRdb kept. Clones are partly lost; checked studies trace under half to an unresolved V gene and leave the rest unexplained. The sample yields 14,000 to 15,000 clones; around 81% were counted once. Roughly 8% of the sample belongs to the ten largest clones. CDR1 and CDR2 are read off the germline V gene as KGHDR and SFDVKD. V and J lose 8 bases and 4 bases, and a span of 13 bases separates them. Inclusive of the bounding cysteine and phenylalanine, the CDR3 is 13 residues long. Left in the record is the CDR3 DNA by itself, 39 bases read in frame from the first base.

The sample comprised primary lung tumor tissue. The sample's cell subset or site label is to be understood as: primary lung tumor paired with brain metastasis. The receptor's source is a donor older than 35 with non-small cell lung cancer. This sequence uses TRBV24-1 and TRBJ1-1, with a weak D call of TRBD1 (5 bases match). The CDR3 reads CATIAPGGTEAFF. The nucleotides are TGTGCCACCATAGCCCCGGGGGGCACTGAAGCTTTCTTT.